The T cell receptor (beta chain) described here comes from a study of blood T cells in healthy people across ages. This clonotype was seen more than once but under ten times. What it recognizes is unknown. Overall study findings and caveats: Correlation between TCR beta diversity and naive T cell percentage was strong. Roughly linearly, TCR beta diversity per million T cells fell as age increased.

The CDR3 loop spans 16 amino acids. V lost 5 bases to trimming and J lost 4 bases; unmatched junction nucleotides: 11. For the second PCR, which ran for roughly 6 to 11 cycles, a sample-barcoded 5' primer and a J-beta primer mix were used. TCRdb reanalysed the 5' RACE reads using MiXCR and keeps one entry per CDR3 protein. The sample contains approximately 900,000 distinct CDR3 sequences, roughly 50% of which appear only once. The chain links TRBV12-3 or TRBV12-4 to TRBJ2-1; the match to TRBD2 covers 7 bases. This clonotype was obtained from a man aged 25-45 years in good health. The material sequenced was blood. In DNA form, the CDR3 reads TGTGCCAGCAGTCGAGGGGCGGGGGATCTGTACAATGAGCAGTTCTTC. Amino acid sequence: CASSRGAGDLYNEQFF.